Shown below are 15 T cell receptor beta chains from a single sample sequenced in a study of shared clonotypes between healthy human individuals. The protocol was immunoSEQ multiplex PCR, while the TCRdb copy is restricted to in-frame clones and leaves out a portion. The data show around 700,000 clones, less than 80% seen once. The sequencing input was memory CD4+ T cells sorted from blood. As for subset: CD45RA-negative fraction. The receptors come from a woman between 25 and 40 years old in good health.

This clone was seen once. The gene calls are TRBV18 and TRBJ1-3, with D unresolved. The CDR3 is 16 residues long. V lost 2 bases, J lost 4 bases, and 15 bases lay in between. Per the germline V gene, CDR1 is KGHSH and CDR2 is LQKENI. The CDR3 sequence is CASSPGATLTGNTIYF. CDR3 DNA sequence: TGTGCCAGCTCACCAGGTGCCACTCTGACAGGAAACACCATATATTTT.

A remark on this clone: The same CDR3 can be traced to other DNA sequences in this sample. The V gene is TRBV27, the J gene TRBJ2-3; no firm D call. Germline V gene lookup returns CDR1 MNHEY and CDR2 SMNVEV (reference sequence). V was trimmed by 3 bases and J by 6 bases, leaving 4 bases between them. The CDR3 spans 11 residues. The CDR3 DNA reads TGTGCCAGCAGTTTTCAGGATACGCAGTATTTT. Residues: CASSFQDTQYF.

The chain joins TRBV25-1 to TRBJ1-4, with 9 bases lining up with TRBD1. The V and J ends lost 2 bases and 8 bases, in that order; junction bases with no gene match: 9. CDR1 is MGHDK, CDR2 SYGVNS, per germline. CDR3 length: 16 amino acids. The CDR3 nucleotides are TGTGCCAGCAGTGAACCAAAGGGGACAGGGAGCGAAAAACTGTTTTTT. Protein product: CASSEPKGTGSEKLFF.

The chain employs TRBV11-2 and TRBJ2-3; the match to TRBD2 covers 13 bases. The germline V gene has CDR1 SGHAT and CDR2 FQNNGV. The ends lost 2 bases at V and 4 bases at J; junction bases unmatched: 3. This CDR3 contains 16 residues. CDR3 coding DNA: TGTGCCAGCAGCTTAATACTAGCGGGAGGGCCAGATACGCAGTATTTT. Amino acid sequence: CASSLILAGGPDTQYF.

The chain carries TRBV6-1 and TRBJ1-1; no definite D call. Trimming pared 3 bases from V and 7 bases from J, leaving 9 bases between. The CDR3 has 12 amino acids. CDR1 and CDR2 (germline): MNHNS, SASEGT. The CDR3 DNA reads TGTGCCAGCAGTGACGCCCGAATTGAAGCTTTCTTT. Protein sequence: CASSDARIEAFF.

V is TRBV21-1 and J is TRBJ2-3; the table's TRBD1 call for D was not verified on the DNA. TRBV21-1 is a pseudogene. CDR3 length equals 16 residues. In DNA form, the CDR3 reads TGTGCCAGCAGCAAAATGGGACAGGGCAGCACAGATACGCAGTATTTT. Encoded protein: CASSKMGQGSTDTQYF.

This clone has just a few counts. V gene TRBV28 combines with J gene TRBJ1-3; perhaps TRBD1 as D (6 bases). V was clipped by 8 bases and J by 9 bases, with 17 bases between them. Germline V gene data show CDR1 as MDHEN and CDR2 as SYDVKM. This CDR3 has 13 residues. CDR3 in DNA: TGTGCCAGCGCGGGGGGCTACTCTCGCACCATATATTTT. As protein: CASAGGYSRTIYF.

On this clone: A much larger clone differs by one base, so this may be a read error. Other DNA sequences of this sample code for an identical CDR3. This sequence joins TRBV5-4 and TRBJ1-1, with D hard to call. V was clipped by 0 bases and J by 0 bases, with 0 bases between them. The CDR3 is 12 amino acids. Germline V gene data show CDR1 as SGHNT and CDR2 as YYREEE (reference sequence). Written as DNA, the CDR3 is TGTGCCAGCAGCTTGGTGAACACTGAAGCTTTCTTT. It codes for CASSLVNTEAFF.

This clone was found once. J is TRBJ2-1 and V is TRBV9; TRBD2 agrees at 10 bases. V lost 3 bases, J lost 10 bases, and 10 bases stayed unmatched. The CDR3 consists of 15 residues. Germline loops: CDR1 SGDLS, CDR2 YYNGEE. CDR3 amino acids: CASSAGLAATGEQFF. CDR3 in DNA: TGTGCCAGCAGCGCCGGACTAGCGGCCACAGGGGAGCAGTTCTTC.

The CDR3 DNA reads TGCGCCAGCAGCTGGGGATTGAACACTGAAGCTTTCTTT. Amino acid sequence: CASSWGLNTEAFF. The chain links TRBV5-1 to TRBJ1-1; D gene unclear. CDR3 length: 13 amino acids. Germline CDR1 SGHRS, CDR2 YFSETQ. V gave up 3 bases and J gave up 0 bases, with 6 bases separating them.

The chain couples TRBV11-1 to TRBJ2-1, with TRBD2 matching 10 bases. The J segment lost 3 bases and the V segment lost 5 bases, leaving 7 bases of the junction unmatched. Germline-derived CDR1 and CDR2 are SGHAT and FQDESV (reference sequence). The CDR3 totals 16 residues. In DNA, the CDR3 is TGTGCCAGCAGCCCAATTGGACTAGCGGACTACAATGAGCAGTTCTTC. Protein product: CASSPIGLADYNEQFF.

The chain joins TRBV11-2 to TRBJ2-3; 12 bases are shared with TRBD2. The CDR3 totals 16 residues. V trimming: 5 bases; J trimming: 8 bases; junction bases outside the gene matches: 11. Germline CDR1 and CDR2: SGHAT and FQNNGV. CDR3 sequence reads: CASSIWTSGMFGTQYF. The CDR3 region has the DNA TGTGCCAGCAGCATATGGACTAGCGGGATGTTCGGTACGCAGTATTTT.

V and J are TRBV9 and TRBJ2-1; 9 bases line up with TRBD2. In germline, CDR1 is SGDLS, CDR2 YYNGEE. V gave up 4 bases and J gave up 0 bases; unmatched junction bases: 8. The CDR3 has 17 amino acids. CDR3 coding DNA: TGTGCCAGCAGCCCTAAAGCGGGAGGAAACTCCTACAATGAGCAGTTCTTC. It translates to CASSPKAGGNSYNEQFF.

This clone turned up a few times. The chain recombines TRBV5-1 with TRBJ1-3; the D is unclear. Germline V lookup: CDR1 SGHRS, CDR2 YFSETQ. The CDR3 consists of 16 residues. The V end lost 4 bases, the J end lost 0 bases, and 14 bases lay between the germline ends. For the CDR3, the DNA is TGCGCCAGCAGCCGACTAGAGGCGAACTCTGGAAACACCATATATTTT. Encoded protein: CASSRLEANSGNTIYF. The full variable domain, completed using reference TRBV5-1 and TRBJ1-3, is KAGVTQTPRYLIKTRGQQVTLSCSPISGHRSVSWYQQTPGQGLQFLFEYFSETQRNKGNFPGRFSGRQFSNSRSEMNVSTLELGDSALYLCASSRLEANSGNTIYFGEGSWLTVV.

The CDR3 sequence: CASREGDVGANVLTF. The CDR3, as DNA: TGTGCCAGCAGGGAAGGGGATGTTGGGGCCAACGTCCTGACTTTC. The chain has TRBV5-4 and TRBJ2-6; D may be TRBD1 (5 bases). Germline CDR1 is SGHNT and CDR2 is YYREEE (reference sequence). V was clipped by 5 bases and J by 3 bases, with 12 bases between them. This CDR3 is built from 15 residues.